This T cell receptor (beta chain) was observed in a study of blood T cell repertoires in COVID-19. Study-level background: Sites across the United States, Italy and Spain contributed samples from acute and convalescent COVID-19. From T cells, B-cell-depleted T cells, or PBMCs came the material, which was cDNA or gDNA.

Germline CDR1 and CDR2: GTSNPN and SVGIG (reference sequence). V was clipped by 1 base and J by 3 bases; unmatched bases: 5. The CDR3 covers 15 residues. Study processing details: Amplification from reference gene primers served as the basis for estimated nucleated cell counts. Sequencing used immunoSEQ multiplex PCR; TCRdb keeps in-frame clones, though not all of them. The DNA gave D and trimming, while V, J and clone size come from that table. The profile shows fewer than 15,000 clones, around 82% of them singletons. The receptor comes from a human donor in a cohort sampled during active COVID-19. Sequencing was carried out using peripheral blood. This chain joins TRBV30 and TRBJ2-3; 9 bases are a match to TRBD2. The CDR3 loop reads CAWSGASGVTDTQYF. The CDR3 DNA follows: TGTGCCTGGAGTGGGGCTAGCGGGGTAACAGATACGCAGTATTTT.